This entry features one T cell receptor (beta chain) sequence. This specimen comes from a study of Ad26.COV2.S vaccination and SARS-CoV-2 variants. Treatment specified: roughly 19 received Ad26.COV2.S at low or high dose, single or two shots; five or six received placebo; per-sample allocation not given. On day 63 after the first injection, vaccine and placebo recipients gave samples. Trimming removed 6 bases at V and 3 bases at J, with 11 bases between. The CDR3 length is 13 residues. Germline V gives CDR1 SNHLY, CDR2 FYNNEI. Method: immunoSEQ multiplex PCR; TCRdb's copy keeps in-frame clones and lacks some. The sample has hundreds of thousands of clones, around nine tenths seen once; the top ten hold approximately 5%.

The chain has TRBV2 and TRBJ2-5, with D maybe TRBD1 (6 bases). The TCR sequence derives from a person between 18 and 60 years old who received the Ad26.COV2.S COVID-19 vaccine or a placebo. The material sequenced was peripheral blood, taken in a trial of Ad26.COV2.S vaccine versus placebo. The CDR3, as DNA: TGTGCCAGCAGCGTTAACAGGGAAGAGACCCAGTACTTC. Protein: CASSVNREETQYF.